The 20 T cell receptor beta chains below all came from one sample that was sequenced in a study of shared clonotypes between healthy human individuals (dated by TCRdb to 2018 to 2021). Libraries were constructed by the immunoSEQ multiplex PCR assay. TCRdb holds this immuneACCESS table with in-frame rearrangements only. Some clones are missing; in checked studies, unresolved V genes explain under half, and the rest has no known cause. This sample is represented by hundreds of thousands of clones; around 72% of them were singletons. The ten largest clones capture about 1.7% of the sample. Specimen: memory CD4+ T cells sorted from blood. Reading the label with the study, this specimen's cell subset or site is: CD45RA-negative fraction. Receptor source: a woman aged 30 to 39 in good health.

There are many counts of this clone. This chain connects TRBV28 to TRBJ1-3; D remains unclear. Deletions cut 5 bases from V and 2 bases from J, with 19 bases between. Germline V gene sequence: CDR1 MDHEN, CDR2 SYDVKM. The CDR3 length is 17 residues. CDR3 amino acids: CASSVRTKGTAGNTIYF. CDR3 coding DNA: TGTGCCAGCAGTGTCCGGACGAAGGGAACCGCTGGAAACACCATATATTTT.

The genes are TRBV29-1 and TRBJ2-7, with TRBD2 as a possible D gene (5 bases). There are 12 residues in the CDR3. Germline CDR1 reads SQVTM; CDR2 reads ANQGSEA. Deletions cut 4 bases from V and 4 bases from J, with 11 bases between. CDR3 sequence reads: CSVVAGPYEQYF. The CDR3, as DNA: TGCAGCGTTGTGGCGGGTCCGTACGAGCAGTACTTC.

The chain joins TRBV28 to TRBJ2-6; 10 positions agree with TRBD1. Germline V CDR1 and CDR2: MDHEN, SYDVKM. This CDR3 has 18 residues. V dropped 4 bases and J dropped 4; count of bases not matched to a gene: 10. CDR3 nucleotides: TGTGCCAGCAGTTCCACAGGGACAGGGGTACCCGGGGCCAACGTCCTGACTTTC. The encoded protein is CASSSTGTGVPGANVLTF.

This clone occurred a few times. V gene TRBV6-1 combines with J gene TRBJ2-7, with D maybe TRBD2 (5 bases). Per germline, CDR1 MNHNS and CDR2 SASEGT. The CDR3 is 15 residues long. V lost 0 bases and J lost 3, with 12 bases in between. CDR3 amino acids: CASSEALALYYEQYF. For the CDR3, the DNA is TGTGCCAGCAGTGAAGCATTAGCGCTGTACTACGAGCAGTACTTC.

This clone showed up just once. The chain combines TRBV5-5 with TRBJ2-5; TRBD1 might be the D (5 bases). The DNA end favors TRBJ2-7, so the J call may be wrong. The CDR3 is 15 amino acids. Germline assignment: CDR1 SGHKS and CDR2 YYEKEE (reference sequence). CDR3 nucleotides: TGTGCCAGCAGCTTCACAGGTCGCTCCGGCGACGAGCAGTACTTC. This codes for CASSFTGRSGDEQYF.

The genes are TRBV2 and TRBJ2-3; 13 bases match TRBD2. This CDR3 has 18 residues. V was clipped by 3 bases and J by 8 bases; unmatched bases: 14. Germline lookup yields CDR1 SNHLY and CDR2 FYNNEI. CDR3 protein: CASSDPGLAGVPTGTQYF. The CDR3 region has the DNA TGTGCCAGCAGTGACCCCGGACTAGCGGGGGTTCCGACGGGTACGCAGTATTTT.

The chain links TRBV7-2 to TRBJ2-1, with TRBD2 matching over 11 bases. Trimming removed 10 bases from V and 9 bases from J; junction bases left unmatched: 8. The CDR3 consists of 13 residues. CDR1 is SGHTA and CDR2 is FQGNSA in the germline V gene. The CDR3 protein is CANRMTSGIEQFF. The CDR3 bases are TGTGCCAACCGCATGACTAGCGGGATTGAGCAGTTCTTC.

This chain connects TRBV11-3 to TRBJ2-1; 9 nucleotides match TRBD1. The CDR3 is 19 residues long. After removal of 5 bases from V and 3 bases from J, the junction contained 17 bases not matched to a gene. Germline CDR1 is SGHNT and CDR2 is YENEEA. CDR3 amino acids: CASSAGRIDGTGFYNEQFF. The CDR3 coding sequence is TGTGCCAGCAGCGCCGGGAGAATTGACGGGACAGGGTTCTACAATGAGCAGTTCTTC.

The chain uses TRBV18 and TRBJ2-6; D gene uncertain. This CDR3 is built from 19 residues. Looked up from germline, CDR1 is KGHSH and CDR2 is LQKENI. V lost 3 bases, J lost 3 bases, and 21 bases lay in between. The CDR3 DNA reads TGTGCCAGCTCACCGCAAGCCGCAAGAAGAGGCGTTGGGGCCAACGTCCTGACTTTC. It specifies CASSPQAARRGVGANVLTF.

This chain joins TRBV9 and TRBJ2-5; 8 nucleotides match TRBD1. This CDR3 has 15 residues. Per the germline V gene, CDR1 is SGDLS and CDR2 is YYNGEE. Unmatched junction bases numbered 8, after V lost 3 bases and J lost 4 bases. The CDR3 nucleotides are TGTGCCAGCAGCGCCGGACAGGGCATAGGAGAGACCCAGTACTTC. It codes for CASSAGQGIGETQYF.

The chain couples TRBV2 to TRBJ2-7; 12 bases agree with TRBD2. CDR1 and CDR2 from the germline V gene are SNHLY and FYNNEI. V trimming: 9 bases; J trimming: 6 bases; junction bases outside the gene matches: 9. CDR3 length: 14 amino acids. The CDR3 nucleotides read TGTGCCAGTACACTAGCGGGAGGAATCGGCGAGCAGTACTTC. Its protein is CASTLAGGIGEQYF.

This chain joins TRBV4-2 and TRBJ2-1; 10 bases match TRBD2. The V gene's germline CDR1 is LGHNA and CDR2 YNFKEQ. This CDR3 region has 17 residues. V lost 1 base, J lost 6 bases, and 9 bases stayed unmatched. In nucleotides, the CDR3 is TGTGCCAGCAGCCAAGCGGCCACTAGCGGGAATCGCAATGAGCAGTTCTTC. This sequence encodes CASSQAATSGNRNEQFF.

Only a few counts were recorded for this clone. The junction and the germline gene differ at one end; a read error may be behind it. The chain has TRBV6-5 and TRBJ1-1, with no clear D. The germline CDR1 and CDR2 sequences are MNHEY and SVGAGI. The CDR3 is made up of 13 amino acids. CDR3: CASRYWQNTEAFF. The CDR3 coding sequence is TGTGCCAGCAGGTACTGGCAGAACACTGAAGCTTTCTTT.

This clone showed up just a few times. J is TRBJ1-2 and V is TRBV5-4; maybe TRBD1 (6 bases). CDR1 and CDR2 (germline): SGHNT, YYREEE (reference sequence). V was pared by 6 bases and J by 8 bases, with 20 bases between. The CDR3 spans 14 residues. The CDR3 loop is CASTPGGGAIGYTF. In DNA form, the CDR3 reads TGTGCCAGCACGCCCGGCGGGGGCGCGATAGGCTACACCTTC.

This clone has more than one count but fewer than ten. J is TRBJ1-1 and V is TRBV30; the D is unclear. Germline loops: CDR1 GTSNPN, CDR2 SVGIG (reference sequence). V was trimmed by 3 bases and J by 6 bases, leaving 11 bases between them. CDR3 length equals 12 residues. Here the CDR3 DNA reads TGTGCCTGGAGCCGGGGAAAACCTGAAGCTTTCTTT. It is translated as CAWSRGKPEAFF. Full variable domain (rest looked up from reference TRBV30 and TRBJ1-1): SQTIHQWPATLVQPVGSPLSLECTVEGTSNPNLYWYRQAAGRGLQLLFYSVGIGQISSEVPQNLSASRPQDRQFILSSKKLLLSDSGFYLCAWSRGKPEAFFGQGTRLTVV.

The CDR3 sequence: CAAHRDRVYNEQFF. As DNA, the CDR3 is TGTGCCGCGCACCGGGACAGGGTCTACAATGAGCAGTTCTTC. The gene calls are TRBV5-8 and TRBJ2-1; 9 positions agree with TRBD1. The CDR3 extends over 14 amino acids. Germline V gene data show CDR1 as SGHTS and CDR2 as YDEGEE. V lost 10 bases to trimming and J lost 3 bases; unmatched junction nucleotides: 8.

This clone was seen repeatedly, ten times or more. The chain combines TRBV27 with TRBJ2-1; weak D call: TRBD2 (5 bases). Deletions cut 10 bases from V and 8 bases from J, with 33 bases between. Germline V CDR1 and CDR2: MNHEY, SMNVEV (reference sequence). The CDR3 has 18 residues. CDR3 protein: CATSMNLGLGILAHEQFF. The CDR3 bases are TGTGCCACCTCAATGAACCTGGGCCTGGGGATATTAGCGCATGAGCAGTTCTTC.

The chain recombines TRBV2 with TRBJ1-1; D may be TRBD1 (6 bases). CDR3 size: 12 residues. Germline CDR1 SNHLY, CDR2 FYNNEI. V was clipped by 6 bases and J by 4 bases, with 9 bases between them. CDR3 residues: CASRDSITEAFF. As DNA, the CDR3 is TGTGCCAGCAGGGACAGTATCACTGAAGCTTTCTTT.

The chain has TRBV28 and TRBJ1-1, with 10 bases matching TRBD1. The CDR3 totals 14 residues. The J segment lost 9 bases and the V segment lost 6 bases, leaving 10 bases of the junction unmatched. Per the germline V gene, CDR1 is MDHEN and CDR2 is SYDVKM. The CDR3 protein is CASRRQGATSQAFF. CDR3 DNA sequence: TGTGCCAGCAGGCGACAGGGGGCCACTTCCCAAGCTTTCTTT.

The V and J genes are TRBV5-1 and TRBJ2-6; D might be TRBD2 (6 bases). The germline V gene has CDR1 SGHRS and CDR2 YFSETQ. CDR3 length: 17 amino acids. Trimming left V 8 bases short and J 0 bases short, with 18 bases between. CDR3 amino acids: CASGTGTSGSGANVLTF. The CDR3 region has the DNA TGCGCCAGTGGGACCGGGACTTCCGGCTCTGGGGCCAACGTCCTGACTTTC.